The source of this T cell receptor (beta chain) is a study of cytomegalovirus exposure and HLA in healthy donors. PCR used 60 Vbeta primers and 13 Jbeta primers. Data came from immunoSEQ multiplex PCR; TCRdb stores just in-frame clones and leaves some out. This sample lists roughly 140,000 clones; its ten largest clones have less than 3%. Whole-study results and caveats: The authors later linked a missense DCLRE1C variant to TCR beta V- and J-gene trimming. In an earlier analysis, most TCR beta V segments were productive about 87% or about 30% of the time. According to the study, roughly 160 TCR beta chains were cytomegalovirus-associated.

A note on this clone: Antigen specificity is unknown.

This CDR3 has 16 amino acids. Looked up from germline, CDR1 is SGHDT and CDR2 is YYEEEE. The V and J ends lost 2 bases and 4 bases respectively, with 18 bases between them. This clonotype originated in a man in his forties or fifties in good health and CMV-seronegative. Sequences were obtained from PBMCs. The chain links TRBV5-6 to TRBJ1-1; tentative D call: TRBD1 (6 bases). The CDR3 sequence is CASSFQQGRVGTEAFF. DNA for the CDR3: TGTGCCAGCAGCTTTCAACAGGGAAGGGTTGGCACTGAAGCTTTCTTT. Using reference TRBV5-6 and TRBJ1-1 for the parts outside the CDR3, the full variable domain is DAGVTQSPTHLIKTRGQQVTLRCSPKSGHDTVSWYQQALGQGPQFIFQYYEEEERQRGNFPDRFSGHQFPNYSSELNVNALLLGDSALYLCASSFQQGRVGTEAFFGQGTRLTVV.